The 6 T cell receptor beta chains presented below share a single source sample, sequenced in a study of CD8 T cells in Susac syndrome (dated by TCRdb to about 2019). Libraries were prepared through the immunoSEQ multiplex PCR assay. RNA was extracted using the RNeasy kit, and 0.5 to 1 microgram was reverse transcribed with random hexamers. TCRdb took the public reads, trimmed them with fastp at Q25, ran MiXCR for clone calling and kept in-frame beta chains. A single entry per CDR3 protein holds the most common genes and DNA from its merged rows. The sample data list fewer than 150,000 distinct CDR3 sequences, and approximately 89% of these were observed just once. The biggest ten clones account for around 0.22% of the sample. The sequencing input was CD8+ T cells from PBMCs. These receptors came from a human donor with multiple sclerosis.

This chain joins TRBV27 and TRBJ2-7, with D perhaps TRBD1 or TRBD2 (6 bases each). This CDR3 comprises 16 residues. V was clipped by 0 bases and J by 2 bases, with 14 bases between them. Germline lookup yields CDR1 MNHEY and CDR2 SMNVEV (reference sequence). This chain's CDR3 is CASSLSEGVVAYEQYF. CDR3 sequence (DNA): TGTGCCAGCAGTTTATCGGAGGGGGTGGTGGCCTACGAGCAGTACTTC.

The chain employs TRBV5-6 and TRBJ2-1; D remains unclear. This CDR3 region has 13 residues. Trimming removed 0 bases at V and 3 bases at J, with 4 bases between. Germline CDR1 SGHDT, CDR2 YYEEEE. The CDR3 loop is CASSLDNYNEQFF. The CDR3 nucleotides are TGTGCCAGCAGCTTGGACAACTACAATGAGCAGTTCTTC.

The rearrangement links TRBV4-1 to TRBJ2-7; TRBD2 aligns across 9 bases. CDR3 length equals 16 residues. Losses at the gene ends were 1 base for V and 4 bases for J; bases not matched to a gene: 8. The germline gives CDR1 MGHRA, CDR2 YSYEKL. For the CDR3, the DNA is TGCGCCAGCAGCCAAGGTTGGGGACTAGCAGCGTACGAGCAGTACTTC. Protein product: CASSQGWGLAAYEQYF.

The chain couples TRBV24-1 to TRBJ2-1; D may be TRBD1 or TRBD2 (5 bases each). This CDR3 is 14 amino acids long. Trimming removed 7 bases from V and 7 bases from J, with 16 bases in between. CDR1 is KGHDR and CDR2 is SFDVKD in the germline V gene. Here the CDR3 DNA reads TGTGCCACCAGCGTCCGGGACCTTAGGAATGAGCAGTTCTTC. Protein sequence: CATSVRDLRNEQFF.

In DNA, the CDR3 is TGCGCCAGCAGCCAAGAGACTAGCGGGAGCACCGGGGAGCTGTTTTTT. The encoded protein is CASSQETSGSTGELFF. The chain has TRBV4-3 and TRBJ2-2; 12 positions match TRBD2. J gave up 4 bases and V 0 bases, and 0 bases lay outside the gene matches. The CDR3 is 16 amino acids. Per the germline V gene, CDR1 is LGHNA and CDR2 is YSLEER.

The chain is built from TRBV12-3 or TRBV12-4 and TRBJ2-1; D is unresolved. The CDR3 is 10 amino acids. Trimming took 5 bases from V and 8 from J, leaving 4 bases between them. CDR3 DNA sequence: TGTGCCAGCAGTGGCTATGAGCAGTTCTTC. Its translation is CASSGYEQFF.